Listed below are T cell receptor beta chains from one sample, sequenced in a study of blood T cell repertoires in COVID-19. The method was immunoSEQ multiplex PCR; TCRdb's version includes in-frame clones alone and lacks a portion of them. Of 150,000 to 200,000 clones detected, roughly nine tenths appear once; the ten largest clones hold about 0.98%. The sequenced material came from peripheral blood. All receptors derive from a man younger than 30 with acute or convalescent COVID-19. Each CDR3 is given with its conserved first and last residue. A D gene is named only where the DNA matches it firmly. Size is omitted from some rows. Given values are once, few, many or a class for expanded clones.

v_call: TRBV6-5; j_call: TRBJ1-2; cdr3_length: 13; clone_size: NA; d_call: NA; cdr3_nt: TGTGCCAGCAGTTACGTACAGGACTATGGCTACACCTTC; cdr3_aa: CASSYVQDYGYTF
v_call: TRBV11-1; j_call: TRBJ2-3; cdr3_length: 15; clone_size: NA; d_call: TRBD2; cdr3_nt: TGTGCCAGCAGCTTGGGAGGGTGGGCTACAGATACGCAGTATTTT; cdr3_aa: CASSLGGWATDTQYF
v_call: TRBV4-2; j_call: TRBJ1-2; cdr3_length: 17; clone_size: NA; d_call: NA; cdr3_nt: TGTGCCAGCAGCCAAAGGGCACGGGGGAGGCGATACTATGGCTACACCTTC; cdr3_aa: CASSQRARGRRYYGYTF
v_call: TRBV25-1; j_call: TRBJ2-1; cdr3_length: 12; clone_size: NA; d_call: NA; cdr3_nt: TGTGCCAGCAGTATTTGGCCCAATGAGCAGTTCTTC; cdr3_aa: CASSIWPNEQFF
v_call: TRBV30; j_call: TRBJ2-6; cdr3_length: 18; clone_size: NA; d_call: TRBD1; cdr3_nt: TGTGCCTGCCGAAACCGGGACAGAGAGTCCTCTGGGGCCAACGTCCTGACTTTC; cdr3_aa: CACRNRDRESSGANVLTF
v_call: TRBV9; j_call: TRBJ1-3; cdr3_length: 16; clone_size: NA; d_call: NA; cdr3_nt: TGTGCCAGCAGCGTAGCCCGCCAGGGGCGGGGAAACACCATATATTTT; cdr3_aa: CASSVARQGRGNTIYF
v_call: TRBV5-1; j_call: TRBJ1-2; cdr3_length: 14; clone_size: NA; d_call: TRBD1; cdr3_nt: TGCGCCAGCAGCTTGGGGGACAGCGGCTATGGCTACACCTTC; cdr3_aa: CASSLGDSGYGYTF
v_call: TRBV27; j_call: TRBJ1-1; cdr3_length: 13; clone_size: NA; d_call: NA; cdr3_nt: TGTGCCAGCAGTTTATCCTTCAACACTGAAGCTTTCTTT; cdr3_aa: CASSLSFNTEAFF
v_call: TRBV6-5; j_call: TRBJ1-2; cdr3_length: 14; clone_size: few; d_call: NA; cdr3_nt: TGTGCCAGCAGTACGACACCCCCAAGCTCCGGCTACACCTTC; cdr3_aa: CASSTTPPSSGYTF
v_call: TRBV7-9; j_call: TRBJ1-6; cdr3_length: 13; clone_size: few; d_call: TRBD1; cdr3_nt: TGTGCCAGCAGCAAAGGACAGGGGCGGCCCCTCCACTTT; cdr3_aa: CASSKGQGRPLHF
v_call: TRBV2; j_call: TRBJ2-3; cdr3_length: 15; clone_size: NA; d_call: TRBD1; cdr3_nt: TGTGCCAGCAGTGAAGAGGGGGCCCGCACAGATACGCAGTATTTT; cdr3_aa: CASSEEGARTDTQYF
v_call: TRBV6-6; j_call: TRBJ1-5; cdr3_length: 15; clone_size: NA; d_call: NA; cdr3_nt: TGTGCCAGCAGGACCAGGGAATCGGGCAATCAGCCCCAGCATTTT; cdr3_aa: CASRTRESGNQPQHF
v_call: TRBV19; j_call: TRBJ1-2; cdr3_length: 11; clone_size: NA; d_call: NA; cdr3_nt: TGTGCCAGTAGACGCAGGGGTGGCTACACCTTC; cdr3_aa: CASRRRGGYTF
v_call: TRBV10-3; j_call: TRBJ2-2; cdr3_length: 12; clone_size: NA; d_call: NA; cdr3_nt: TGTGCCATCAAGAGGCCGGCCGGGGAGCTGTTTTTT; cdr3_aa: CAIKRPAGELFF
v_call: TRBV27; j_call: TRBJ1-2; cdr3_length: 15; clone_size: once; d_call: NA; cdr3_nt: TGTGCCAGCAGTTTATCGGGGGGGCCCTGGGATGGCTACACCTTC; cdr3_aa: CASSLSGGPWDGYTF
v_call: TRBV6-1; j_call: TRBJ1-2; cdr3_length: 15; clone_size: NA; d_call: NA; cdr3_nt: TGTGCCAGCAGTGAAGCGGGAGTACCGGGCTATGGCTACACCTTC; cdr3_aa: CASSEAGVPGYGYTF
v_call: TRBV6-4; j_call: TRBJ1-1; cdr3_length: 14; clone_size: NA; d_call: TRBD1; cdr3_nt: TGTGCCAGCAGGCAGGGGGCAGGAGGCACTGAAGCTTTCTTT; cdr3_aa: CASRQGAGGTEAFF
v_call: TRBV27; j_call: TRBJ1-4; cdr3_length: 15; clone_size: NA; d_call: TRBD1; cdr3_nt: TGTGCCAGCAGTCCAGCAGGGGGGACTAATGAAAAACTGTTTTTT; cdr3_aa: CASSPAGGTNEKLFF
v_call: TRBV5-1; j_call: TRBJ2-1; cdr3_length: 15; clone_size: NA; d_call: TRBD2; cdr3_nt: TGCGCCAGCAGCTTTAGCGGGGGCACCTACAATGAGCAGTTCTTC; cdr3_aa: CASSFSGGTYNEQFF
v_call: TRBV5-1; j_call: TRBJ1-6; cdr3_length: 18; clone_size: NA; d_call: NA; cdr3_nt: TGCGCCAGCAGCGTCCGGGAGTCGGAAGGCTCCTATAATTCACCCCTCCACTTT; cdr3_aa: CASSVRESEGSYNSPLHF
v_call: TRBV6-5; j_call: TRBJ2-7; cdr3_length: 12; clone_size: NA; d_call: NA; cdr3_nt: TGTGCCAGCAGTACCGGACGGGGGGAGCAGTACTTC; cdr3_aa: CASSTGRGEQYF
v_call: TRBV9; j_call: TRBJ1-2; cdr3_length: 15; clone_size: NA; d_call: TRBD1; cdr3_nt: TGTGCCAGCAGCGCCATCGCCGGGGCAGGGGGTGGCTACACCTTC; cdr3_aa: CASSAIAGAGGGYTF
v_call: TRBV23-1; j_call: TRBJ1-2; cdr3_length: 20; clone_size: NA; d_call: NA; cdr3_nt: TGCGCCAGCACCACCCTCCCCCCCCACAGGGTTTTCCCCTCTGACTATGGCTACACCTTC; cdr3_aa: CASTTLPPHRVFPSDYGYTF
v_call: TRBV11-2; j_call: TRBJ1-6; cdr3_length: 16; clone_size: NA; d_call: TRBD1; cdr3_nt: TGTGCCAGCAGCAAGAGGACAGGGCTTAATAATTCACCCCTCCACTTT; cdr3_aa: CASSKRTGLNNSPLHF